A selection of T cell receptor beta chains follows, all from one sample in a study of blood T cell repertoires in COVID-19. Data came from immunoSEQ multiplex PCR; TCRdb stores just in-frame clones and leaves some out. Among about 51,000 clones listed, about 81% were seen once. Sequencing used peripheral blood. Receptors were obtained from a human donor with acute or convalescent COVID-19. The donor label of this sample is uncertain. Both conserved end residues are part of each CDR3. A D gene is named only where the DNA matches it firmly. Clone size, where shown, is once, few, many, or a class for clones that have expanded.

d_gene | j_gene | v_gene | abundance | CDR3aa | CDR3nt
NA | TRBJ2-2 | TRBV7-2 | NA | CASQGGSHTGELFF | TGTGCCAGCCAAGGAGGGTCCCACACCGGGGAGCTGTTTTTT
TRBD1 | TRBJ1-2 | TRBV7-2 | NA | CASRISGTGYYGYTF | TGTGCCAGCAGGATCTCCGGGACAGGGTACTATGGCTACACCTTC
TRBD1 | TRBJ2-7 | TRBV20-1 | once | CSASRGTGDGEQYF | TGCAGTGCTAGTAGGGGGACAGGGGATGGCGAGCAGTACTTC
NA | TRBJ1-2 | TRBV5-1 | few | CASSLGQGDGYTF | TGCGCCAGCAGCTTGGGCCAGGGTGATGGCTACACCTTC
NA | TRBJ2-7 | TRBV11-2 | NA | CASSFRRLLLNEQYF | TGTGCCAGCAGCTTCCGCCGCCTACTTTTAAACGAGCAGTACTTC
NA | TRBJ1-5 | TRBV19 | NA | CASSWTANQPQHF | TGTGCCAGTAGTTGGACAGCCAATCAGCCCCAGCATTTT
NA | TRBJ1-2 | TRBV19 | NA | CASSIFRDSYGYTF | TGTGCCAGTAGTATTTTCAGGGACTCATATGGCTACACCTTC
NA | TRBJ2-7 | TRBV28 | NA | CASSSPGEGSEQYF | TGTGCCAGCAGTTCCCCGGGAGAGGGATCCGAGCAGTACTTC
NA | TRBJ1-5 | TRBV28 | NA | CASSFNPRDSNQPQHF | TGTGCCAGCAGTTTTAACCCCAGGGATAGCAATCAGCCCCAGCATTTT
TRBD1 | TRBJ2-7 | TRBV4-1 | NA | CASSPQTGGSETYEQYF | TGCGCCAGCAGCCCGCAGACAGGGGGGAGTGAAACCTACGAGCAGTACTTC
NA | TRBJ1-1 | TRBV4-2 | NA | CASSHGIGEGGTEAFF | TGTGCCAGCAGCCATGGCATAGGGGAGGGTGGCACTGAAGCTTTCTTT
NA | TRBJ2-5 | TRBV7-9 | NA | CASSLQALQETQYF | TGTGCCAGCAGCTTACAAGCGCTCCAAGAGACCCAGTACTTC
NA | TRBJ2-1 | TRBV18 | NA | CASSPVEASYNEQFF | TGTGCCAGCTCACCGGTCGAGGCCTCCTACAATGAGCAGTTCTTC
TRBD1 | TRBJ1-2 | TRBV24-1 | few | CATSDSGQGIYGYTF | TGTGCCACCAGTGATTCGGGACAGGGCATATATGGCTACACCTTC
NA | TRBJ2-2 | TRBV4-3 | NA | CASSQDDTNTGELFF | TGCGCCAGCAGCCAAGATGACACCAACACCGGGGAGCTGTTTTTT
TRBD1 | TRBJ2-7 | TRBV7-2 | NA | CASSKTGGIDEQYF | TGTGCCAGCAGCAAAACAGGGGGGATAGACGAGCAGTACTTC
NA | TRBJ1-5 | TRBV18 | NA | CASSPDRNQPQHF | TGTGCCAGCTCACCTGACAGGAATCAGCCCCAGCATTTT
TRBD2 | TRBJ2-5 | TRBV5-1 | NA | CASSPPGLDKETQYF | TGCGCCAGCAGCCCCCCGGGACTAGATAAAGAGACCCAGTACTTC
TRBD1 | TRBJ1-6 | TRBV7-8 | NA | CASSLIGTGGNSPLHF | TGTGCCAGCAGCTTAATTGGGACAGGGGGCAATTCACCCCTCCACTTT
NA | TRBJ1-6 | TRBV28 | once | CASSSGLTYNSPLHF | TGTGCCAGCAGTTCCGGACTGACCTATAATTCACCCCTCCACTTT
NA | TRBJ2-2 | TRBV27 | once | CASSPQNTGELFF | TGTGCCAGCAGTCCCCAGAACACCGGGGAGCTGTTTTTT
TRBD1 | TRBJ1-4 | TRBV5-1 | NA | CASSPQGNNEKLFF | TGCGCCAGCAGCCCACAGGGGAATAATGAAAAACTGTTTTTT
NA | TRBJ1-2 | TRBV5-6 | NA | CASSLESRVHYGYTF | TGTGCCAGCAGCTTGGAGAGCAGGGTTCACTATGGCTACACCTTC
TRBD1 | TRBJ1-1 | TRBV11-2 | few | CASSGQANTEAFF | TGTGCCAGCAGCGGACAGGCGAACACTGAAGCTTTCTTT
NA | TRBJ1-1 | TRBV12-3/TRBV12-4 | NA | CASSLMSGEAFF | TGTGCCAGCAGTTTAATGTCGGGTGAAGCTTTCTTT
NA | TRBJ2-2 | TRBV18 | NA | CASATAERYTGELFF | TGTGCCAGCGCAACGGCGGAGCGGTACACCGGGGAGCTGTTTTTT
NA | TRBJ1-2 | TRBV24-1 | NA | CATSESTRDRTF | TGTGCCACCAGTGAATCCACGAGGGATCGCACCTTC
TRBD1 | TRBJ1-1 | TRBV4-2 | NA | CASSLQKPTGEGTNTEAFF | TGTGCCAGCAGCCTCCAAAAGCCGACAGGGGAGGGGACGAACACTGAAGCTTTCTTT
NA | TRBJ1-5 | TRBV28 | NA | CASSGWSDSNQPQHF | TGTGCCAGCAGCGGGTGGTCCGATAGCAATCAGCCCCAGCATTTT
TRBD1 | TRBJ2-2 | TRBV9 | NA | CASSPGQAIGELFF | TGTGCCAGCAGCCCCGGACAGGCGATCGGGGAGCTGTTTTTT
TRBD1 | TRBJ2-7 | TRBV27 | NA | CASRHRTGGAYEQYF | TGTGCCAGTAGACATCGGACAGGGGGCGCCTACGAGCAGTACTTC
NA | TRBJ2-7 | TRBV10-2 | NA | CASSARTDSYEQYF | TGCGCCAGCAGTGCAAGGACAGACTCCTACGAGCAGTACTTC
TRBD2 | TRBJ2-1 | TRBV24-1 | NA | CATRAGGVNEQFF | TGTGCCACCAGAGCGGGGGGGGTCAATGAGCAGTTCTTC
NA | TRBJ1-1 | TRBV5-6 | NA | CASSEGGYNTEAFF | TGTGCCAGCAGCGAAGGGGGATACAACACTGAAGCTTTCTTT
NA | TRBJ1-4 | TRBV7-2 | NA | CASSLDGAQVLFF | TGTGCCAGCAGCTTAGATGGGGCGCAGGTGCTGTTTTTT
NA | TRBJ1-6 | TRBV11-2 | NA | CASSPRARGNSPLHF | TGTGCCAGCAGCCCTCGGGCCAGGGGAAATTCACCCCTCCACTTT
TRBD2 | TRBJ2-5 | TRBV24-1 | NA | CATSASGVKETQYF | TGTGCCACCAGTGCTAGCGGGGTAAAAGAGACCCAGTACTTC
NA | TRBJ1-2 | TRBV7-2 | NA | CASSLATGSRGGYTF | TGTGCCAGCAGCTTAGCCACAGGATCCAGGGGTGGCTACACCTTC
NA | TRBJ1-5 | TRBV6-1 | NA | CASSEAWDTPLVRPQHF | TGTGCCAGCAGTGAAGCCTGGGACACCCCCTTGGTTAGGCCCCAGCATTTT
TRBD1 | TRBJ2-3 | TRBV14 | NA | CASSHRQGVIPTDTQYF | TGTGCCAGCAGCCATCGACAGGGGGTGATACCCACAGATACGCAGTATTTT
NA | TRBJ1-5 | TRBV10-3 | NA | CAAQAGANQPQHF | TGTGCAGCCCAGGCAGGGGCTAATCAGCCCCAGCATTTT
NA | TRBJ2-1 | TRBV27 | NA | CASSLAIGGAQFF | TGTGCCAGCAGTTTAGCTATTGGAGGGGCGCAGTTCTTC
TRBD2 | TRBJ2-1 | TRBV3-1/TRBV3-2 | NA | CASSPGTSGRAWNVF | TGTGCCAGCAGCCCCGGGACTAGCGGGAGGGCCTGGAATGTCTTC
NA | TRBJ1-1 | TRBV6-2/TRBV6-3 | NA | CASSYSVRVTEAFF | TGTGCCAGCAGTTACTCGGTCAGGGTCACTGAAGCTTTCTTT
NA | TRBJ1-5 | TRBV3-1/TRBV3-2 | NA | CASSQESSSQPQHF | TGTGCCAGCAGCCAAGAGTCAAGTAGTCAGCCCCAGCATTTT
NA | TRBJ1-1 | TRBV11-3 | NA | CASSSYPMNTEAFF | TGTGCCAGCAGCTCATACCCTATGAACACTGAAGCTTTCTTT
TRBD1 | TRBJ1-6 | TRBV19 | NA | CASNRGGQYNSPLHF | TGTGCCAGCAACAGGGGCGGTCAATATAATTCACCCCTCCACTTT
NA | TRBJ1-2 | TRBV6-5 | NA | CASSEGGLDYGYTF | TGTGCCAGCTCGGAGGGAGGATTGGACTATGGCTACACCTTC
TRBD1 | TRBJ1-1 | TRBV6-6 | NA | CASSLTGGLVTEAFF | TGTGCCAGCAGTTTAACAGGGGGCCTGGTTACTGAAGCTTTCTTT
TRBD1 | TRBJ1-2 | TRBV3-1/TRBV3-2 | NA | CASSQVQGAGNYGYTF | TGTGCCAGCAGCCAAGTTCAGGGGGCAGGGAACTATGGCTACACCTTC
NA | TRBJ2-6 | TRBV6-5 | NA | CASKIGGFGANVLTF | TGTGCCAGCAAAATTGGGGGGTTTGGGGCCAACGTCCTGACTTTC
NA | TRBJ2-3 | TRBV11-3 | NA | CASSLAGHTDTQYF | TGTGCCAGCAGCTTAGCAGGACACACAGATACGCAGTATTTT
NA | TRBJ2-7 | TRBV5-1 | NA | CASSLTGEGYEQYF | TGCGCCAGCAGCTTGACGGGAGAAGGCTACGAGCAGTACTTC
NA | TRBJ2-1 | TRBV10-3 | NA | CAISEVGGGYNEQFF | TGTGCCATCAGTGAGGTCGGCGGAGGTTACAATGAGCAGTTCTTC
NA | TRBJ2-1 | TRBV5-6 | NA | CASSPGLREEEGEQFF | TGTGCCAGCAGCCCTGGGCTTAGAGAGGAGGAGGGTGAGCAGTTCTTC
TRBD1 | TRBJ2-7 | TRBV4-3 | NA | CASSQGRRDRSYEQYF | TGCGCCAGCAGCCAAGGTCGGAGGGACAGGTCCTACGAGCAGTACTTC
TRBD1 | TRBJ2-7 | TRBV18 | NA | CASSRSAGGGTLPEQYF | TGTGCCAGCTCACGGTCGGCAGGGGGCGGGACTCTCCCCGAGCAGTACTTC